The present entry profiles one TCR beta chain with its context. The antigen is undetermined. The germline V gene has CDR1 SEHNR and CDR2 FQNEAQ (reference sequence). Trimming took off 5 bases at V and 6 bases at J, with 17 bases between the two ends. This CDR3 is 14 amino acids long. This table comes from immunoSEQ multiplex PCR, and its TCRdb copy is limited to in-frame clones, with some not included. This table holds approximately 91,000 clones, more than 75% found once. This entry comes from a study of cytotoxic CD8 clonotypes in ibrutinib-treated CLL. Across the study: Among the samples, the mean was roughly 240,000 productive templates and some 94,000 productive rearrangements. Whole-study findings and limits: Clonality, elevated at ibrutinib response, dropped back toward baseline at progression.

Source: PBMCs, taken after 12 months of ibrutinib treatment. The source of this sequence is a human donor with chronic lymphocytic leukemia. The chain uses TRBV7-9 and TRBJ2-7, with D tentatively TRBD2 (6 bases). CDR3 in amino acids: CASSTVGGRFEQYF. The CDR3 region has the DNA TGTGCCAGCAGCACCGTCGGGGGACGGTTCGAGCAGTACTTC.